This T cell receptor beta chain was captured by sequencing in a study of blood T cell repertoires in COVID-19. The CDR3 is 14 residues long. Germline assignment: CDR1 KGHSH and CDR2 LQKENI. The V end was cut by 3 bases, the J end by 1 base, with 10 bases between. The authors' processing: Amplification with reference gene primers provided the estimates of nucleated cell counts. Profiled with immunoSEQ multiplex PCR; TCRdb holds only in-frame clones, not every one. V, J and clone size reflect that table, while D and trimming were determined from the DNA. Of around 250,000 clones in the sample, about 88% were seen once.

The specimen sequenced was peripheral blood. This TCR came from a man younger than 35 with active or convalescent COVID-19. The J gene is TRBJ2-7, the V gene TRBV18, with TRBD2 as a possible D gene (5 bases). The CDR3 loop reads CASSPEGLSYEQYF. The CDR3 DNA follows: TGTGCCAGCTCACCCGAAGGACTGTCCTACGAGCAGTACTTC.